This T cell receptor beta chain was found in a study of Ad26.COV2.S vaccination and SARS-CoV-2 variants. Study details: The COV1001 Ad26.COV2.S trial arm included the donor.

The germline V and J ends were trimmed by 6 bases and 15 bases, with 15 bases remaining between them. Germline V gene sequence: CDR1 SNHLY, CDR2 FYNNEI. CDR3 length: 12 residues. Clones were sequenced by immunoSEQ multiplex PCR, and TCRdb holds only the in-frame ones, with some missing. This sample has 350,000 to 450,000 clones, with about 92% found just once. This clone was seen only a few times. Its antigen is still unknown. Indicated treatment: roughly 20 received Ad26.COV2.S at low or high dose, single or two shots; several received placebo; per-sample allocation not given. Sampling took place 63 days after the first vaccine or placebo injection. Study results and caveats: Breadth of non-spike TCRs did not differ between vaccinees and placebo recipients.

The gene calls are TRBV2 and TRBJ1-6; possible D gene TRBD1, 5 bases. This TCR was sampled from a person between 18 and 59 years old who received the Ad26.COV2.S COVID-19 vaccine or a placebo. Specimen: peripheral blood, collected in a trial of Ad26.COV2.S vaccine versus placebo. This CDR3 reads CASRRGLGDLHF. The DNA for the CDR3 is TGTGCCAGCAGGAGGGGCCTCGGAGACCTCCACTTT.